This T cell receptor beta chain was sequenced for a study of cytomegalovirus exposure and HLA in healthy donors. The PCR employed 60 Vbeta primers together with 13 Jbeta primers. Produced via immunoSEQ multiplex PCR; TCRdb's table is partial and in-frame only. The repertoire holds fewer than 85,000 clones, with about 70% as singletons. The CDR3 spans 15 residues. The TCR sequence derives from a male donor in good health and CMV-seropositive. Sequenced material: PBMCs. This chain joins TRBV21-1 and TRBJ2-5; the listed D gene, TRBD1, was not tested against the DNA. The J call is doubtful: the DNA matches TRBJ2-7 better. TRBV21-1 is deemed a pseudogene. CDR3: CASSNLEDRRHEQYF. As DNA, the CDR3 is TGTGCCAGCAGCAATCTAGAAGACAGGAGGCACGAGCAGTACTTC.